Below, 22 T cell receptor beta chains from the same sample are listed, as sequenced in a study of shared clonotypes between healthy human individuals. Measured with immunoSEQ multiplex PCR; TCRdb has only the in-frame clones, and not every one. The sample includes about 560,000 clones, about 80% of them seen just once. Sequencing used PBMCs. The receptors originated from a woman aged 40 to 49 in good health. Some clones in this sample may be carry-over from other donors' samples.

This clone was seen a handful of times. The chain is built from TRBV5-1 and TRBJ1-1; D perhaps matches TRBD1 (6 bases). CDR1 is SGHRS, CDR2 YFSETQ, per germline. This CDR3 contains 14 residues. With 6 bases removed from V and 1 base from J, the gap between germline ends came to 13 bases. The CDR3 loop is CASTLGQTNTEAFF. The CDR3 DNA sequence: TGCGCCAGCACCCTGGGACAAACGAACACTGAAGCTTTCTTT.

CDR3 residues: CASSQAQGQGAPYEQYF. DNA of the CDR3: TGCGCCAGCAGCCAAGCCCAAGGGCAGGGGGCTCCCTACGAGCAGTACTTC. The chain combines TRBV4-1 with TRBJ2-7, with 8 bases matching TRBD1. CDR1 and CDR2 (germline): MGHRA, YSYEKL. Unmatched junction bases numbered 10, after V lost 1 base and J lost 2 bases. The CDR3 consists of 17 residues.

V and J are TRBV6-6 and TRBJ1-4, with D perhaps matching TRBD1 (5 bases). Trimming removed 10 bases at V and 7 bases at J, with 19 bases between. The CDR3 runs to 14 residues. Germline CDR1 and CDR2: MNHNY and SVGAGI (reference sequence). In nucleotides, the CDR3 is TGTGCCACGGGGGGTTTGCTTTCTTGTGAAAAACTGTTTTTT. Translation gives CATGGLLSCEKLFF.

This chain connects TRBV7-7 to TRBJ2-5, with 7 positions matching TRBD2. J was trimmed by 1 base and V by 4 bases; bases with no gene match: 3. The CDR3 loop spans 14 amino acids. Looked up from germline, CDR1 is SSHAT and CDR2 is FNYEAQ (reference sequence). CDR3 DNA: TGTGCCAGCAGCTCCGGGGGGTTCCAAGAGACCCAGTACTTC. It yields the protein CASSSGGFQETQYF.

The sample holds a few counts of this clone. The chain recombines TRBV29-1 with TRBJ1-1; D is uncertain. Per germline, CDR1 SQVTM and CDR2 ANQGSEA. The CDR3 sequence is 12 residues long. Deletions cut 7 bases from V and 1 base from J, with 10 bases between. The chain's CDR3 is CSARFGNTEAFF. The CDR3 DNA reads TGCAGCGCCCGCTTCGGGAACACTGAAGCTTTCTTT.

This clone was counted many times. The chain couples TRBV29-1 to TRBJ2-3; 7 bases fit TRBD2. J was trimmed by 6 bases and V by 6 bases; bases with no gene match: 15. From germline, CDR1 is SQVTM and CDR2 ANQGSEA. This CDR3 region has 15 residues. DNA of the CDR3: TGCAGCGTGAGGCGCGGGAGCTACATTGGGGATACGCAGTATTTT. Translated: CSVRRGSYIGDTQYF.

As concerns this clone: The same CDR3 arises from other DNA sequences in this sample as well. The rearrangement joins TRBV18 to TRBJ2-7; 12 bases are shared with TRBD2. There are 14 residues in the CDR3. The V gene's germline CDR1 is KGHSH and CDR2 LQKENI. Trimming removed 6 bases from V and 2 bases from J; junction bases left unmatched: 2. The CDR3 is CASSPSGRAYEQYF. The CDR3 nucleotides are TGTGCCAGCTCTCCTAGCGGGAGGGCCTACGAGCAGTACTTC. Complete variable domain (other parts from reference TRBV18 and TRBJ2-7): NAGVMQNPRHLVRRRGQEARLRCSPMKGHSHVYWYRQLPEEGLKFMVYLQKENIIDESGMPKERFSAEFPKEGPSILRIQQVVRGDSAAYFCASSPSGRAYEQYFGPGTRLTVT.

V and J are TRBV11-2 and TRBJ2-7, with D perhaps matching TRBD2 (6 bases). The germline V gene encodes CDR1 SGHAT and CDR2 FQNNGV. Trimming left V 5 bases short and J 6 bases short, with 14 bases between. The CDR3 is made up of 13 amino acids. This chain's CDR3 is CASSPGTLGEQYF. In DNA form, the CDR3 reads TGTGCCAGCAGCCCAGGGACTTTGGGCGAGCAGTACTTC.

This chain joins TRBV5-6 and TRBJ2-7, with 9 bases fitting TRBD1. CDR3 length: 15 amino acids. With V trimmed by 2 bases and J by 4 bases, 7 bases remained unmatched. The germline gives CDR1 SGHDT, CDR2 YYEEEE. CDR3 protein: CASSFPTGGLYEQYF. The DNA of the CDR3 is TGTGCCAGCAGCTTCCCCACAGGGGGCCTATACGAGCAGTACTTC.

Comments on this clone: Other nucleotide sequences from this sample produce the same CDR3. This chain joins TRBV11-2 and TRBJ2-7, with D perhaps TRBD2 (5 bases). Germline CDR1 and CDR2: SGHAT and FQNNGV. CDR3 length: 14 amino acids. V was clipped by 5 bases and J by 4 bases, with 15 bases between them. The chain's CDR3 is CASSRTDRGYEQYF. CDR3 in DNA: TGTGCCAGCAGCAGAACGGACCGCGGGTACGAGCAGTACTTC.

J is TRBJ1-5 and V is TRBV27; possible D gene TRBD1, 5 bases. V was pared by 2 bases and J by 1 base, with 9 bases between. The CDR3 is 15 amino acids. Per the germline V gene, CDR1 is MNHEY and CDR2 is SMNVEV (reference sequence). The CDR3 spells CASSLGGQSNQPQHF. The DNA of the CDR3 is TGTGCCAGCAGTTTAGGCGGACAAAGCAATCAGCCCCAGCATTTT.

The genes are TRBV5-4 and TRBJ2-5; D is unresolved. The V and J ends lost 5 bases and 4 bases respectively, with 12 bases between them. The V gene's germline CDR1 is SGHNT and CDR2 YYREEE (reference sequence). The CDR3 consists of 13 residues. The chain's CDR3 is CASRPWATETQYF. Written as DNA, the CDR3 is TGTGCCAGCAGACCATGGGCAACAGAGACCCAGTACTTC.

This sequence joins TRBV4-1 and TRBJ1-1; the match to TRBD1 covers 8 bases. CDR3 length equals 15 residues. The germline gives CDR1 MGHRA, CDR2 YSYEKL. V lost 5 bases to trimming and J lost 5 bases; unmatched junction nucleotides: 10. CDR3 amino acids: CASSLDGQGRTEAFF. The CDR3 DNA reads as TGCGCCAGCAGCTTAGATGGACAGGGTAGGACTGAAGCTTTCTTT.

This clone was recorded once. This chain joins TRBV30 and TRBJ2-5; 11 bases agree with TRBD1. The J call may not be correct, given that the DNA end is closer to TRBJ2-7. Germline values: CDR1 GTSNPN, CDR2 SVGIG (reference sequence). CDR3 size: 19 residues. The CDR3 nucleotides are TGTGCCTGGAGACCACCGGGACAGGGGGTACTAGCGGAAGCCTACGAGCAGTACTTC. It translates to CAWRPPGQGVLAEAYEQYF.

The table lists this clone with a few counts. This sequence joins TRBV5-6 and TRBJ1-6, with a weak D call TRBD1 (6 bases). This CDR3 has 15 amino acids. V was clipped by 4 bases and J by 7 bases, with 15 bases between them. Germline values: CDR1 SGHDT, CDR2 YYEEEE. The CDR3 DNA reads as TGTGCCAGCAGCCGACCGGGACAACCCAATTCACCCCTCCACTTT. As protein: CASSRPGQPNSPLHF.

This sequence joins TRBV10-3 and TRBJ1-3; D may be TRBD1 (5 bases). Germline assignment: CDR1 ENHRY and CDR2 SYGVKD. The length of the CDR3 is 17 residues. Trimming stripped 3 bases from V and 0 bases from J, with 15 bases between. The CDR3 bases are TGTGCCATCAGTGATCTGGGGACCCCTATCTCTGGAAACACCATATATTTT. Residues: CAISDLGTPISGNTIYF.

V gene TRBV29-1 combines with J gene TRBJ2-7; D not certain. Germline-derived CDR1 and CDR2 are SQVTM and ANQGSEA. The CDR3 loop spans 12 amino acids. The V end was cut by 3 bases, the J end by 3 bases, with 9 bases between. The CDR3 spells CSVDPGLYEQYF. For the CDR3, the DNA is TGCAGCGTTGATCCCGGTCTCTACGAGCAGTACTTC.

This clone was detected many times. Other DNA sequences within the sample encode an identical CDR3. The chain uses TRBV4-1 and TRBJ1-5, with D perhaps TRBD1 (6 bases). This CDR3 spans 16 amino acids. Germline V CDR1 and CDR2: MGHRA, YSYEKL. Trimming cost V 1 base and J 0 bases, with 10 bases left between them. CDR3 DNA: TGCGCCAGCAGCCAAGGGACAGCTGATAGCAATCAGCCCCAGCATTTT. Protein product: CASSQGTADSNQPQHF.

On this clone: A far larger clone is just one base off, so this is likely a read error. Other DNA sequences from this sample encode an identical CDR3 as well. This rearrangement joins TRBV28 to TRBJ1-2, with D unclear. The CDR3 has 11 amino acids. CDR1 is MDHEN, CDR2 SYDVKM, per germline. CDR3 protein: CASSTSYGYTF. For the CDR3, the DNA is TGTGCCAGCAGTACGAGTTATGGCTATACCTTC.

The V call is TRBV21-1, the J call TRBJ2-7. TRBV21-1 is recorded as a pseudogene. The CDR3 consists of 16 residues. The CDR3 region has the DNA TGTGCCAGCAGCTCACCCCCCGGGACCGGAGAATTCGAGCAGTACTTC. Translation gives CASSSPPGTGEFEQYF.

J is TRBJ1-2 and V is TRBV5-5; 7 bases are a match to TRBD1. The junction had 12 bases not matched to a gene; V was cut back by 1 base and J by 0 bases. Germline V lookup: CDR1 SGHKS, CDR2 YYEKEE (reference sequence). The CDR3 extends over 18 amino acids. CDR3: CASSLRLGTALTNYGYTF. The CDR3 region has the DNA TGTGCCAGCAGCTTGCGCTTAGGGACAGCCCTAACTAACTATGGCTACACCTTC.

V usage is TRBV19 and J usage is TRBJ2-2; unclear D gene. The CDR3 is made up of 15 amino acids. V gave up 8 bases and J gave up 3 bases, with 16 bases separating them. Germline lookup yields CDR1 LNHDA and CDR2 SQIVND (reference sequence). The chain's CDR3 is CASVASLPYTGELFF. Written as DNA, the CDR3 is TGTGCCAGTGTTGCTAGTTTGCCCTACACCGGGGAGCTGTTTTTT.